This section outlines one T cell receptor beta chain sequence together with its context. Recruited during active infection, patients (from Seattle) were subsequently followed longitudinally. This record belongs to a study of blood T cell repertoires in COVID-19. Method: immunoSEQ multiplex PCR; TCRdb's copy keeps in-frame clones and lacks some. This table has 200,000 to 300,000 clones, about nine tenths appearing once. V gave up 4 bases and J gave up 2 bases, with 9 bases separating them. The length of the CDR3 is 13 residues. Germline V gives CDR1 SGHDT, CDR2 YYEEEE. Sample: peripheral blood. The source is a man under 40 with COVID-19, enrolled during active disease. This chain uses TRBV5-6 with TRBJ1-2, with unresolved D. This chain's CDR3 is CASSPQVNYGYTF. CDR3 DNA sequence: TGTGCCAGCAGCCCTCAGGTGAACTATGGCTACACCTTC.